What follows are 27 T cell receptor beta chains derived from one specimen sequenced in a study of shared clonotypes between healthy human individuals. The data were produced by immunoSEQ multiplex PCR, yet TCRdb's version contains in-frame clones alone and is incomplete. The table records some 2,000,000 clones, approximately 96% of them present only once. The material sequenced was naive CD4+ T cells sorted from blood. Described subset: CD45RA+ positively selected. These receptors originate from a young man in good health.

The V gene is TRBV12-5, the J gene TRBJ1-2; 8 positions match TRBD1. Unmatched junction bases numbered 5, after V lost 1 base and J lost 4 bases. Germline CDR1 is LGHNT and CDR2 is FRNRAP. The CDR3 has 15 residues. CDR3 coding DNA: TGTGCTAGTGGTTTGGCCTTGGACAGGGCCTATGGCTACACCTTC. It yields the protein CASGLALDRAYGYTF.

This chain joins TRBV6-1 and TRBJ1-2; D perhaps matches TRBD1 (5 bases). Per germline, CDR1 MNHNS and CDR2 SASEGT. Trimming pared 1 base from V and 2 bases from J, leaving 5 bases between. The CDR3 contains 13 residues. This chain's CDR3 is CASSEEGNYGYTF. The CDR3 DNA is TGTGCCAGCAGTGAAGAGGGGAACTATGGCTACACCTTC.

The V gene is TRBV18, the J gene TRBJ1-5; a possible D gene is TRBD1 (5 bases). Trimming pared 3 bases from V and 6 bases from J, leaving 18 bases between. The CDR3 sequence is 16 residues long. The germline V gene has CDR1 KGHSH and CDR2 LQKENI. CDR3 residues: CASSPMDWGSGQPQHF. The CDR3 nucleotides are TGTGCCAGCTCACCCATGGATTGGGGGTCTGGTCAGCCCCAGCATTTT.

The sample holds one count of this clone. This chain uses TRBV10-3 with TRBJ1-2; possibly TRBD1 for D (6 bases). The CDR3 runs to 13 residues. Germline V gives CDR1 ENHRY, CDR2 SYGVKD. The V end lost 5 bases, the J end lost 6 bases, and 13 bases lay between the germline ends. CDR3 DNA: TGTGCCATCAGTCCGTACAGGGATGATGGCTACACCTTC. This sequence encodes CAISPYRDDGYTF.

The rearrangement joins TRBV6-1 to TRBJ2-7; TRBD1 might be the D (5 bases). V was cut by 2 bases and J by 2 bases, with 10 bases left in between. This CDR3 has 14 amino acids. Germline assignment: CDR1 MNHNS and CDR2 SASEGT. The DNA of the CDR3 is TGTGCCAGCAGTGAATACGCAGGGACCTACGAGCAGTACTTC. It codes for CASSEYAGTYEQYF.

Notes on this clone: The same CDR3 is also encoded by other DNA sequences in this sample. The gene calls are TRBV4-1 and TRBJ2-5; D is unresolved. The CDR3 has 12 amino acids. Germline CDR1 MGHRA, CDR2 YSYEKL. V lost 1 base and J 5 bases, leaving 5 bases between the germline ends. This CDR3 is CASSQVRETQYF. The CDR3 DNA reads TGCGCCAGCAGCCAAGTGCGGGAGACCCAGTACTTC.

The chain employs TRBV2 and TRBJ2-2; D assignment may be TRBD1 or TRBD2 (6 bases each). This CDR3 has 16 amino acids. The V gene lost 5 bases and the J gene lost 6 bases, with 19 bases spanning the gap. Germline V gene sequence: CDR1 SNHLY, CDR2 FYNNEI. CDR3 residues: CASSLRQEGVAGELFF. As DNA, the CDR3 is TGTGCCAGCAGTCTAAGACAGGAGGGGGTGGCCGGGGAGCTGTTTTTT.

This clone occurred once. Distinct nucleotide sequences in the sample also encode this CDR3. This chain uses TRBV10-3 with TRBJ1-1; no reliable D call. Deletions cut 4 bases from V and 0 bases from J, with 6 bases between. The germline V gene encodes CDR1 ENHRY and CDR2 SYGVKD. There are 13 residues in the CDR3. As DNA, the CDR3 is TGTGCCATCAGTGTTGGTGTGAACACTGAAGCTTTCTTT. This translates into CAISVGVNTEAFF.

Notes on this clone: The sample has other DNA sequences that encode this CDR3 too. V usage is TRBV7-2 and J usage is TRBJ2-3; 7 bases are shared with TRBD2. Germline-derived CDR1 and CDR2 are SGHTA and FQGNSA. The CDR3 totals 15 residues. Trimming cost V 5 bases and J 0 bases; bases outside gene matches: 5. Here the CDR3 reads CASSLSSGSTDTQYF. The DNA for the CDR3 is TGTGCCAGCAGCCTGTCTAGCGGCAGCACAGATACGCAGTATTTT.

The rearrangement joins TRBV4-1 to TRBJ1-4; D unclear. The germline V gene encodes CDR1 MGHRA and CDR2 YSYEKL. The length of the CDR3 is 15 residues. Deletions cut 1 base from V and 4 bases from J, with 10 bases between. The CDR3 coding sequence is TGCGCCAGCAGCCAAGTTCCGGGATTTAATGAAAAACTGTTTTTT. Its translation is CASSQVPGFNEKLFF.

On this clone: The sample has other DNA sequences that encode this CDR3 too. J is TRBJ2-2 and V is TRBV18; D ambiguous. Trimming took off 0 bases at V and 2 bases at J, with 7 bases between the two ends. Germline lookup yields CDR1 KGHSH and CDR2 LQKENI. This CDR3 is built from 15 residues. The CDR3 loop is CASSPPSRNTGELFF. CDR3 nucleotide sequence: TGTGCCAGCTCACCACCGTCTAGAAACACCGGGGAGCTGTTTTTT.

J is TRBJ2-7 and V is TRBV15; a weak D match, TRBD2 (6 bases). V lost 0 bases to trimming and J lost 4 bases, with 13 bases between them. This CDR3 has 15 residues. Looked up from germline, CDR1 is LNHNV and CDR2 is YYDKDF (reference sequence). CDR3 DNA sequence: TGTGCCACCAGCAGAGAGGCGGGACCTCTTTACGAGCAGTACTTC. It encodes CATSREAGPLYEQYF.

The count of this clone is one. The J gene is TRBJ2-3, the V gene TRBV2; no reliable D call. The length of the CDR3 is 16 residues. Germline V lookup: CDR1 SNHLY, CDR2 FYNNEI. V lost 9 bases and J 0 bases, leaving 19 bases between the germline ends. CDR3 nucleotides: TGTGCCAGTCGGACGGAGAGCCGGTCTAGCACAGATACGCAGTATTTT. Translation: CASRTESRSSTDTQYF.

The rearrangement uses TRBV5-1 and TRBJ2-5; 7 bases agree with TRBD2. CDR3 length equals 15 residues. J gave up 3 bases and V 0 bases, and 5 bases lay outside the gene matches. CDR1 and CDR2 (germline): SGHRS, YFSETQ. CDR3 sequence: CASSLGDYPEETQYF. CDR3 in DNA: TGCGCCAGCAGCTTGGGGGACTACCCTGAAGAGACCCAGTACTTC. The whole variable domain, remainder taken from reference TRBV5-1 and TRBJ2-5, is KAGVTQTPRYLIKTRGQQVTLSCSPISGHRSVSWYQQTPGQGLQFLFEYFSETQRNKGNFPGRFSGRQFSNSRSEMNVSTLELGDSALYLCASSLGDYPEETQYFGPGTRLLVL.

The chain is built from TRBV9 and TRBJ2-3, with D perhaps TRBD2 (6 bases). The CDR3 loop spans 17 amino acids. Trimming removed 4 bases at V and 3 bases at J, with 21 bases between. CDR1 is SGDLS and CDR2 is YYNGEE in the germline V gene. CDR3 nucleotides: TGTGCCAGCAGCCCCCAGGGTGGAGGGAAAGGGACAGATACGCAGTATTTT. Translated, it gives CASSPQGGGKGTDTQYF.

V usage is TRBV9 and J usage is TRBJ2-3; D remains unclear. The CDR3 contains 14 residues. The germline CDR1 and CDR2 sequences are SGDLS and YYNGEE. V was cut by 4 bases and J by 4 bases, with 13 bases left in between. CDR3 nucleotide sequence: TGTGCCAGCAGCCCGCAGCCTGGGGCAGATACGCAGTATTTT. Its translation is CASSPQPGADTQYF.

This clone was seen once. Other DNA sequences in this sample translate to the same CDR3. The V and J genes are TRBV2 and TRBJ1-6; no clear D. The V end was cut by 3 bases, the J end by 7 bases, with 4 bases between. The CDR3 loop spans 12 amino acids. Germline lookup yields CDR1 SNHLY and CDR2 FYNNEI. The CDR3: CASSDTNSPLHF. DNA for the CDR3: TGTGCCAGCAGTGATACGAATTCACCCCTCCACTTT.

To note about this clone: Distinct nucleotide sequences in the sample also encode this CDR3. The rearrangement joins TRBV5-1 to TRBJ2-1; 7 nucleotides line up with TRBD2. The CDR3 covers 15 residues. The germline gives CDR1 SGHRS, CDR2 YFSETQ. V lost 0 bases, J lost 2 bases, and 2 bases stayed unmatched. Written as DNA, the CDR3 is TGCGCCAGCAGCTTGGCGGGAGGAGCCTACAATGAGCAGTTCTTC. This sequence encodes CASSLAGGAYNEQFF.

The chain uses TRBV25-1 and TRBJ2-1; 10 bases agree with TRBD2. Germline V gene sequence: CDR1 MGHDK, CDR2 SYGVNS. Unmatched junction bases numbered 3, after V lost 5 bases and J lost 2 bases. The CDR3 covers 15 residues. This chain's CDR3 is CASSTSGGAYNEQFF. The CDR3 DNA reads TGTGCCAGCAGTACGAGCGGGGGGGCCTACAATGAGCAGTTCTTC.

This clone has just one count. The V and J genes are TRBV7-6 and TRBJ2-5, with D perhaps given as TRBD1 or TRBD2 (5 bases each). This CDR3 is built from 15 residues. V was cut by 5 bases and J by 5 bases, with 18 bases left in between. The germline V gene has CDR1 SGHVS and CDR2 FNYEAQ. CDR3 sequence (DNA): TGTGCCAGCAGCCCCATGTTCAGGGAGACGGAGACCCAGTACTTC. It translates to CASSPMFRETETQYF.

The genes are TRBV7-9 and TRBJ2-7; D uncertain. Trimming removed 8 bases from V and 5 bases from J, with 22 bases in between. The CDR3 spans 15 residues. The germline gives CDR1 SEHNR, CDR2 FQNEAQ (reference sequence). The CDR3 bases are TGTGCCAGCTCCGAGTCTGCCGCTTTACCCCACGAGCAGTACTTC. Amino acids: CASSESAALPHEQYF.

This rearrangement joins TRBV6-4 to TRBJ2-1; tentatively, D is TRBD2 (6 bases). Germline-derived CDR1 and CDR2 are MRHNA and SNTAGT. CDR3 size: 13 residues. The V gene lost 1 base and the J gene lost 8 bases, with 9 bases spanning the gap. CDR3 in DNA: TGTGCCAGCAGTGACTTGGGACTTCATGAGCAGTTCTTC. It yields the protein CASSDLGLHEQFF.

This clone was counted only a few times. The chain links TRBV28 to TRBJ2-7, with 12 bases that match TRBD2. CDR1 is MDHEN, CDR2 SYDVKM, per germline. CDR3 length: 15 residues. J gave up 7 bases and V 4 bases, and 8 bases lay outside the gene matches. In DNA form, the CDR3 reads TGTGCCAGCAGTTCCCCTAGCGGGGGGGCGCTTGAGCAGTACTTC. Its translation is CASSSPSGGALEQYF.

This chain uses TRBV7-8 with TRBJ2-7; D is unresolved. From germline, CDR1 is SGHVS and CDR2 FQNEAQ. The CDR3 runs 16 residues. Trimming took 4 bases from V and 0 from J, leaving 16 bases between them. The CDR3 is CASSSPLGTISYEQYF. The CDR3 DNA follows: TGTGCCAGCAGCTCTCCCTTAGGTACCATCTCCTACGAGCAGTACTTC.

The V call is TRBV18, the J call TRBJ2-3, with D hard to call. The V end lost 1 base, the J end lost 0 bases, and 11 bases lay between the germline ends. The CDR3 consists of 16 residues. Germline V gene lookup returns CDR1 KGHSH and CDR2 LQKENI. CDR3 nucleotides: TGTGCCAGCTCACCACTGGGTAGCCTCAGCACAGATACGCAGTATTTT. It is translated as CASSPLGSLSTDTQYF.

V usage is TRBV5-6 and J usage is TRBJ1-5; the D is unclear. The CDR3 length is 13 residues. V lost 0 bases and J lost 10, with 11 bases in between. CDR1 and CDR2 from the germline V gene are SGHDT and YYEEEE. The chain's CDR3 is CASSLESAGPQHF. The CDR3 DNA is TGTGCCAGCAGCTTGGAGTCCGCGGGACCCCAGCATTTT.

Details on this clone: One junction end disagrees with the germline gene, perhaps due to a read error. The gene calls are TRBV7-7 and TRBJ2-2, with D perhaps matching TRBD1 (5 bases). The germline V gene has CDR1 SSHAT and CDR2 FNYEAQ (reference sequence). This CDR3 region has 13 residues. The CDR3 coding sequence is TGTGCTAGCAGCGAGAGACAGACCGGGGAGCTGTTTTTT. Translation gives CASSERQTGELFF.